The rows below give T cell receptor beta chains drawn from one sample of a study of blood T cells in healthy people across ages. One entry per CDR3 protein results from TCRdb running MiXCR on the 5' RACE reads. The repertoire holds 1.5 million to 2 million distinct CDR3 sequences, with around half as singletons. Material for sequencing was blood. The receptor source for this set is a woman between 40 and 50 years old in good health. Each CDR3 is given with its conserved first and last residue. The D gene is left open where the match is weak. Size values are once, few and many counts, or a class for expanded clones, and some rows have none.

J gene: TRBJ2-3
CDR3 length: 15
D gene: .
V gene: TRBV7-3
clone size: .
CDR3 protein: CASSLIGVWPDTQYF
CDR3 DNA: TGTGCCAGCAGCTTAATCGGGGTTTGGCCAGATACGCAGTATTTT

J gene: TRBJ2-1
CDR3 length: 15
D gene: .
V gene: TRBV20-1
clone size: few
CDR3 protein: CSATVTAGSYNEQFF
CDR3 DNA: TGCAGTGCTACTGTTACTGCAGGGTCCTACAATGAGCAGTTCTTC

J gene: TRBJ2-5
CDR3 length: 16
D gene: .
V gene: TRBV29-1
clone size: .
CDR3 protein: CSVEIRVSGYQETQYF
CDR3 DNA: TGCAGCGTTGAAATCAGGGTCAGTGGGTACCAAGAGACCCAGTACTTC

J gene: TRBJ2-3
CDR3 length: 19
D gene: TRBD2
V gene: TRBV4-3
clone size: .
CDR3 protein: CASSQDLGDSGGFTDTQYF
CDR3 DNA: TGCGCCAGCAGCCAAGATCTCGGGGATAGCGGGGGCTTCACAGATACGCAGTATTTT

J gene: TRBJ2-5
CDR3 length: 16
D gene: TRBD1
V gene: TRBV28
clone size: few
CDR3 protein: CASSLSQGDKGETQYF
CDR3 DNA: TGTGCCAGCAGCCTTAGCCAGGGGGATAAGGGAGAGACCCAGTACTTC

J gene: TRBJ1-2
CDR3 length: 14
D gene: TRBD1
V gene: TRBV20-1
clone size: once
CDR3 protein: CSASLAGGNCGYTF
CDR3 DNA: TGCAGTGCTTCTCTCGCAGGGGGTAACTGTGGCTACACCTTC

J gene: TRBJ2-3
CDR3 length: 15
D gene: .
V gene: TRBV7-2
clone size: few
CDR3 protein: CASSPGWGSTDTQYF
CDR3 DNA: TGTGCCAGCAGCCCCGGGTGGGGTAGCACAGATACGCAGTATTTT

J gene: TRBJ2-1
CDR3 length: 17
D gene: TRBD2
V gene: TRBV27
clone size: .
CDR3 protein: CASSVPQTSGVSNEQFF
CDR3 DNA: TGTGCCAGCAGTGTACCCCAGACTAGCGGGGTCTCCAATGAGCAGTTCTTC

J gene: TRBJ2-3
CDR3 length: 16
D gene: .
V gene: TRBV7-2
clone size: few
CDR3 protein: CASSLGRGPPTDTQYF
CDR3 DNA: TGTGCCAGCAGCTTAGGTCGCGGGCCCCCCACAGATACGCAGTATTTT

J gene: TRBJ2-5
CDR3 length: 15
D gene: .
V gene: TRBV28
clone size: .
CDR3 protein: CASSLPGTQAETQYF
CDR3 DNA: TGTGCCAGCAGTTTACCAGGGACCCAGGCGGAGACCCAGTACTTC

J gene: TRBJ1-2
CDR3 length: 12
D gene: .
V gene: TRBV12-3/TRBV12-4
clone size: few
CDR3 protein: CASSFGQRGYTF
CDR3 DNA: TGTGCCAGCAGTTTCGGACAGCGGGGCTACACCTTC

J gene: TRBJ2-3
CDR3 length: 16
D gene: .
V gene: TRBV7-2
clone size: .
CDR3 protein: CASSSRRGADTDTQYF
CDR3 DNA: TGTGCCAGCAGCTCCCGACGGGGGGCCGACACAGATACGCAGTATTTT

J gene: TRBJ2-3
CDR3 length: 16
D gene: TRBD1
V gene: TRBV5-5
clone size: .
CDR3 protein: CASSLVPGQGEDTQYF
CDR3 DNA: TGTGCCAGCAGCTTGGTGCCGGGACAGGGTGAAGATACGCAGTATTTT

J gene: TRBJ1-2
CDR3 length: 14
D gene: .
V gene: TRBV7-9
clone size: .
CDR3 protein: CASSLVDRPWSYTF
CDR3 DNA: TGTGCCAGCAGCTTAGTCGACAGGCCCTGGAGCTACACCTTC

J gene: TRBJ2-7
CDR3 length: 14
D gene: .
V gene: TRBV5-1
clone size: .
CDR3 protein: CASNLGGSAFEQYF
CDR3 DNA: TGCGCCAGCAACCTAGGGGGGAGCGCCTTCGAGCAGTACTTC

J gene: TRBJ2-5
CDR3 length: 14
D gene: TRBD1
V gene: TRBV12-3/TRBV12-4
clone size: .
CDR3 protein: CASTEGQGMKTQYF
CDR3 DNA: TGTGCCAGCACCGAAGGACAGGGTATGAAGACCCAGTACTTC

J gene: TRBJ1-1
CDR3 length: 12
D gene: .
V gene: TRBV29-1
clone size: .
CDR3 protein: CSVLQGNTEAFF
CDR3 DNA: TGCAGCGTTCTACAGGGTAACACTGAAGCTTTCTTT

J gene: TRBJ2-1
CDR3 length: 16
D gene: .
V gene: TRBV18
clone size: .
CDR3 protein: CASSPNGAGALNEQFF
CDR3 DNA: TGTGCCAGCTCACCGAACGGGGCGGGGGCTCTTAATGAGCAGTTCTTC

J gene: TRBJ2-5
CDR3 length: 17
D gene: .
V gene: TRBV6-2/TRBV6-3
clone size: .
CDR3 protein: CASSYSEEGARKETQYF
CDR3 DNA: TGTGCCAGCAGTTACTCAGAGGAGGGGGCGCGAAAAGAGACCCAGTACTTC

J gene: TRBJ1-5
CDR3 length: 14
D gene: TRBD1
V gene: TRBV7-2
clone size: .
CDR3 protein: CASSRGDRGQPQHF
CDR3 DNA: TGTGCCAGCAGCCGCGGGGACAGGGGACAGCCCCAGCATTTT

J gene: TRBJ1-5
CDR3 length: 15
D gene: .
V gene: TRBV7-2
clone size: .
CDR3 protein: CASSLGGGSGQPQHF
CDR3 DNA: TGTGCCAGCAGCTTAGGTGGTGGGAGCGGTCAGCCCCAGCATTTT

J gene: TRBJ2-3
CDR3 length: 15
D gene: TRBD1
V gene: TRBV29-1
clone size: .
CDR3 protein: CGVLGKTGSTDTQYF
CDR3 DNA: TGCGGCGTTTTGGGAAAGACAGGGAGCACAGATACGCAGTATTTT

J gene: TRBJ2-1
CDR3 length: 16
D gene: .
V gene: TRBV27
clone size: few
CDR3 protein: CASSLVAVHPYNEQFF
CDR3 DNA: TGTGCCAGCAGTTTAGTAGCTGTCCATCCCTACAATGAGCAGTTCTTC

J gene: TRBJ2-7
CDR3 length: 14
D gene: .
V gene: TRBV6-6
clone size: .
CDR3 protein: CASTTRTESYEQYF
CDR3 DNA: TGTGCCAGCACCACCAGGACTGAATCCTACGAGCAGTACTTC

J gene: TRBJ2-1
CDR3 length: 14
D gene: .
V gene: TRBV18
clone size: .
CDR3 protein: CASSSYRVDNEQFF
CDR3 DNA: TGTGCCAGCTCCTCCTACCGGGTCGACAATGAGCAGTTCTTC

J gene: TRBJ2-1
CDR3 length: 15
D gene: TRBD1
V gene: TRBV4-3
clone size: few
CDR3 protein: CASSQGGTGGGEQFF
CDR3 DNA: TGCGCCAGCAGCCAAGGAGGGACAGGGGGCGGCGAGCAGTTCTTC

J gene: TRBJ2-3
CDR3 length: 14
D gene: .
V gene: TRBV2
clone size: .
CDR3 protein: CASRTARIRDTQYF
CDR3 DNA: TGTGCCAGTCGGACAGCCCGGATCCGAGATACGCAGTATTTT

J gene: TRBJ1-2
CDR3 length: 13
D gene: .
V gene: TRBV7-9
clone size: few
CDR3 protein: CASSLGRSHGYTF
CDR3 DNA: TGTGCCAGCAGCTTAGGCAGGTCCCATGGCTACACCTTC

J gene: TRBJ1-2
CDR3 length: 17
D gene: TRBD1
V gene: TRBV4-3
clone size: .
CDR3 protein: CASSLSPGQESNYGYTF
CDR3 DNA: TGCGCCAGCAGCCTATCCCCCGGACAGGAGTCTAACTATGGCTACACCTTC

J gene: TRBJ1-5
CDR3 length: 14
D gene: .
V gene: TRBV7-6
clone size: .
CDR3 protein: CASSRGLSDQPQHF
CDR3 DNA: TGTGCCAGCAGCCGGGGACTAAGCGATCAGCCCCAGCATTTT

J gene: TRBJ2-1
CDR3 length: 20
D gene: TRBD2
V gene: TRBV6-2/TRBV6-3
clone size: .
CDR3 protein: CASSLLIASGTPSSYNEQFF
CDR3 DNA: TGTGCCAGCAGTCTACTCATCGCTAGCGGAACACCGAGCTCCTACAATGAGCAGTTCTTC

J gene: TRBJ2-1
CDR3 length: 15
D gene: TRBD2
V gene: TRBV10-2
clone size: .
CDR3 protein: CASRPWTRLHNEQFF
CDR3 DNA: TGCGCCAGCAGACCGTGGACTAGACTCCACAATGAGCAGTTCTTC

J gene: TRBJ2-1
CDR3 length: 15
D gene: .
V gene: TRBV4-2
clone size: .
CDR3 protein: CASSQVLGGYNEQFF
CDR3 DNA: TGTGCCAGCAGCCAAGTGCTTGGGGGATACAATGAGCAGTTCTTC

J gene: TRBJ2-1
CDR3 length: 14
D gene: .
V gene: TRBV24-1
clone size: few
CDR3 protein: CATSVHGRMNEQFF
CDR3 DNA: TGTGCCACCAGTGTCCACGGCAGGATGAATGAGCAGTTCTTC

J gene: TRBJ2-1
CDR3 length: 11
D gene: .
V gene: TRBV10-3
clone size: few
CDR3 protein: CAIGAGGEQFF
CDR3 DNA: TGTGCCATAGGGGCCGGCGGGGAGCAGTTCTTC

J gene: TRBJ2-3
CDR3 length: 15
D gene: TRBD2
V gene: TRBV7-2
clone size: few
CDR3 protein: CASSSSGGALDTQYF
CDR3 DNA: TGTGCCAGCAGCTCTAGCGGGGGGGCTTTAGATACGCAGTATTTT

J gene: TRBJ2-7
CDR3 length: 18
D gene: TRBD2
V gene: TRBV6-2/TRBV6-3
clone size: once
CDR3 protein: CASSPHSMAGDSFYEQYF
CDR3 DNA: TGTGCCAGCAGCCCCCATAGCATGGCGGGGGACTCCTTCTACGAGCAGTACTTC

J gene: TRBJ2-5
CDR3 length: 14
D gene: .
V gene: TRBV7-2
clone size: few
CDR3 protein: CASSLSKGRETQYF
CDR3 DNA: TGTGCCAGCAGCTTATCTAAGGGGCGGGAGACCCAGTACTTC

J gene: TRBJ2-1
CDR3 length: 12
D gene: .
V gene: TRBV20-1
clone size: .
CDR3 protein: CSVSSGYNEQFF
CDR3 DNA: TGCAGTGTATCCTCGGGGTACAATGAGCAGTTCTTC

J gene: TRBJ2-3
CDR3 length: 13
D gene: .
V gene: TRBV6-5
clone size: .
CDR3 protein: CASSKYQGDTQYF
CDR3 DNA: TGTGCCAGCAGCAAATACCAGGGAGATACGCAGTATTTT

J gene: TRBJ1-1
CDR3 length: 19
D gene: .
V gene: TRBV5-1
clone size: .
CDR3 protein: CASSLAGLDFTTAFTEAFF
CDR3 DNA: TGCGCCAGCAGCTTGGCCGGGCTGGACTTCACGACGGCCTTCACTGAAGCTTTCTTT

J gene: TRBJ2-5
CDR3 length: 20
D gene: .
V gene: TRBV7-2
clone size: .
CDR3 protein: CASSLERMWQAGRGRETQYF
CDR3 DNA: TGTGCCAGCAGCTTAGAACGTATGTGGCAGGCAGGGCGAGGTCGAGAGACCCAGTACTTC

J gene: TRBJ2-7
CDR3 length: 14
D gene: TRBD1
V gene: TRBV7-2
clone size: once
CDR3 protein: CASSVRTGGYEQYF
CDR3 DNA: TGTGCCAGCAGCGTACGGACAGGGGGCTACGAGCAGTACTTC

J gene: TRBJ2-7
CDR3 length: 13
D gene: .
V gene: TRBV29-1
clone size: few
CDR3 protein: CSVISTEAYEQYF
CDR3 DNA: TGCAGCGTAATATCGACTGAAGCCTACGAGCAGTACTTC

J gene: TRBJ2-5
CDR3 length: 15
D gene: .
V gene: TRBV10-3
clone size: .
CDR3 protein: CAINPGPLGGETQYF
CDR3 DNA: TGTGCCATCAACCCGGGACCGCTGGGAGGAGAGACCCAGTACTTC

J gene: TRBJ1-2
CDR3 length: 12
D gene: .
V gene: TRBV20-1
clone size: .
CDR3 protein: CSGRERVYGYTF
CDR3 DNA: TGCAGTGGACGGGAAAGGGTCTATGGCTACACCTTC

J gene: TRBJ1-2
CDR3 length: 16
D gene: TRBD1
V gene: TRBV11-2
clone size: .
CDR3 protein: CASSPEGTGQRYGYTF
CDR3 DNA: TGTGCCAGCAGCCCAGAGGGGACAGGGCAGCGCTATGGCTACACCTTC

J gene: TRBJ1-5
CDR3 length: 15
D gene: .
V gene: TRBV6-1
clone size: .
CDR3 protein: CASSELVRSNQPQHF
CDR3 DNA: TGTGCCAGCAGTGAATTGGTGCGTAGCAATCAGCCCCAGCATTTT

J gene: TRBJ1-1
CDR3 length: 12
D gene: .
V gene: TRBV10-3
clone size: .
CDR3 protein: CAISDRGEEAFF
CDR3 DNA: TGTGCCATCAGTGATCGGGGCGAGGAAGCTTTCTTT

J gene: TRBJ1-2
CDR3 length: 18
D gene: .
V gene: TRBV7-2
clone size: few
CDR3 protein: CASSLPSPGQGTNYGYTF
CDR3 DNA: TGTGCCAGCAGCCTTCCTTCCCCGGGACAAGGGACCAACTATGGCTACACCTTC